The next 22 T cell receptor beta chains were all read from a single sample in a study of OX40 agonist ivuxolimab in advanced cancers. This table comes from immunoSEQ multiplex PCR, and its TCRdb copy is limited to in-frame clones, with some not included. The table lists fewer than 70,000 clones, more than 65% of them singletons, with roughly 2.6% in the top ten. Sequencing used CD4+ or CD8+ T cells sorted from blood, obtained in a trial of the OX40 agonist ivuxolimab. Receptors originate from an adult with an advanced solid tumor such as melanoma, head and neck, liver or kidney cancer.

The chain links TRBV5-1 to TRBJ2-7; D may be TRBD2 (5 bases). The CDR3 consists of 15 residues. Trimming shortened V by 0 bases and J by 0 bases, and 10 bases separated the two germline ends. The germline V gene encodes CDR1 SGHRS and CDR2 YFSETQ. In nucleotides, the CDR3 is TGCGCCAGCAGCTTGGAGGGCCGGGGCTCCTACGAGCAGTACTTC. Protein product: CASSLEGRGSYEQYF.

This chain links TRBV7-2 with TRBJ2-1, with 11 bases aligning to TRBD2. The J segment lost 6 bases and the V segment lost 1 base, leaving 8 bases of the junction unmatched. This CDR3 is built from 17 residues. Germline CDR1 is SGHTA and CDR2 is FQGNSA. CDR3 amino acids: CASSLDVAGGLVNEQFF. The CDR3 bases are TGTGCCAGCAGCTTAGACGTAGCGGGGGGGTTGGTCAATGAGCAGTTCTTC.

The chain links TRBV9 to TRBJ1-2; perhaps TRBD1 as D (5 bases). Trimming took 3 bases from V and 2 from J, leaving 20 bases between them. Germline V lookup: CDR1 SGDLS, CDR2 YYNGEE. This CDR3 is 17 amino acids long. For the CDR3, the DNA is TGTGCCAGCAGCGCGGGACCCGTGGGAGATTTAAACTATGGCTACACCTTC. Translation gives CASSAGPVGDLNYGYTF.

The gene calls are TRBV5-1 and TRBJ1-2, with 11 bases fitting TRBD1. CDR3 length: 19 residues. V was pared by 0 bases and J by 6 bases, with 16 bases of the junction left unmatched. From germline, CDR1 is SGHRS and CDR2 YFSETQ. For the CDR3, the DNA is TGCGCCAGCAGCTTGGTTAACGGCGGACAGGGGGCGAAAGTCCATGGCTACACCTTC. Translating gives CASSLVNGGQGAKVHGYTF.

V and J are TRBV28 and TRBJ1-2; D may be TRBD1 (5 bases). Trimming removed 5 bases at V and 6 bases at J, with 19 bases between. The CDR3 length is 15 residues. The germline V gene encodes CDR1 MDHEN and CDR2 SYDVKM. Written as DNA, the CDR3 is TGTGCCAGCAGTCCACCGGGACGGGAGGGAAATGGCTACACCTTC. Translation: CASSPPGREGNGYTF.

The chain combines TRBV5-4 with TRBJ1-2; possibly TRBD1 for D (5 bases). Between the trimmed V and J ends, which lost 3 bases and 5 bases, there was a span of 8 bases. Per germline, CDR1 SGHNT and CDR2 YYREEE (reference sequence). The CDR3 has 12 residues. The CDR3 loop is CASSSSGYGYTF. The CDR3 bases are TGTGCCAGCAGCTCCTCAGGGTATGGCTACACCTTC. The variable domain in full, completed from reference TRBV5-4 and TRBJ1-2, reads ETGVTQSPTHLIKTRGQQVTLRCSSQSGHNTVSWYQQALGQGPQFIFQYYREEENGRGNFPPRFSGLQFPNYSSELNVNALELDDSALYLCASSSSGYGYTFGSGTRLTVV.

The rearrangement links TRBV6-1 to TRBJ2-3; TRBD2 aligns across 10 bases. The CDR3 sequence is 16 residues long. The ends lost 2 bases at V and 2 bases at J; junction bases unmatched: 4. Germline V gene data show CDR1 as MNHNS and CDR2 as SASEGT. CDR3 DNA: TGTGCCAGCAGTGAACTTAGCGGGGGGTACACAGATACGCAGTATTTT. Protein sequence: CASSELSGGYTDTQYF.

This CDR3 is CASSPRGRGDSDTQYF. The CDR3 nucleotides read TGTGCCAGCAGCCCCCGGGGGCGGGGGGACTCAGATACGCAGTATTTT. The rearrangement uses TRBV13 and TRBJ2-3; 8 bases fit TRBD2. Germline V gives CDR1 PRHDT, CDR2 FYEKMQ (reference sequence). This CDR3 is built from 16 residues. Germline trimming cut 5 bases from V and 4 bases from J; bases unmatched to any gene: 11.

The chain couples TRBV29-1 to TRBJ1-1; 8 bases match TRBD1. This CDR3 comprises 16 residues. V lost 3 bases to trimming and J lost 4 bases; unmatched junction nucleotides: 13. CDR1 is SQVTM and CDR2 is ANQGSEA in the germline V gene. In DNA, the CDR3 is TGCAGCGTTGATGCCAGGGGGCGAGGGAGGAGCACTGAAGCTTTCTTT. Its protein is CSVDARGRGRSTEAFF.

The genes are TRBV6-1 and TRBJ2-3, with 10 bases matching TRBD2. Trimming cost V 2 bases and J 8 bases; bases outside gene matches: 10. The CDR3 is 16 amino acids. Germline V gives CDR1 MNHNS, CDR2 SASEGT. DNA of the CDR3: TGTGCCAGCAGTGAAAGGTCTAGCGGGGGTGTTGGTACGCAGTATTTT. This sequence encodes CASSERSSGGVGTQYF.

The V and J genes are TRBV5-1 and TRBJ1-6; D is ambiguous. The CDR3 runs 16 residues. Per the germline V gene, CDR1 is SGHRS and CDR2 is YFSETQ. V was trimmed by 4 bases and J by 9 bases, leaving 20 bases between them. CDR3 amino acids: CASSAQAGNTVSPLHF. In nucleotides, the CDR3 is TGCGCCAGCAGCGCGCAAGCCGGGAATACGGTTTCACCCCTCCACTTT.

The rearrangement uses TRBV19 and TRBJ1-2, with TRBD1 as a possible D gene (6 bases). The V gene lost 6 bases and the J gene lost 6 bases, with 17 bases spanning the gap. This CDR3 spans 14 amino acids. Germline assignment: CDR1 LNHDA and CDR2 SQIVND (reference sequence). The CDR3 region has the DNA TGTGCCAGTAGATATAGGGGGGCAGAAGATGGCTACACCTTC. Residues: CASRYRGAEDGYTF. The whole variable domain, remainder taken from reference TRBV19 and TRBJ1-2, is DGGITQSPKYLFRKEGQNVTLSCEQNLNHDAMYWYRQDPGQGLRLIYYSQIVNDFQKGDIAEGYSVSREKKESFPLTVTSAQKNPTAFYLCASRYRGAEDGYTFGSGTRLTVV.

Only one count was recorded for this clone. The rearrangement links TRBV5-1 to TRBJ2-3; 8 bases map to TRBD1. CDR1 SGHRS and CDR2 YFSETQ come from the germline V gene. V shed 4 bases, J shed 3 bases, and the junction held 4 bases outside the gene matches. This CDR3 comprises 14 residues. CDR3 amino acids: CASSQGQGTDTQYF. The CDR3 DNA is TGCGCCAGCAGCCAAGGACAGGGTACAGATACGCAGTATTTT. The whole variable domain, filled in from reference TRBV5-1 and TRBJ2-3, reads KAGVTQTPRYLIKTRGQQVTLSCSPISGHRSVSWYQQTPGQGLQFLFEYFSETQRNKGNFPGRFSGRQFSNSRSEMNVSTLELGDSALYLCASSQGQGTDTQYFGPGTRLTVL.

The rearrangement links TRBV21-1 to TRBJ2-7; the DNA was not used to check the table's D call, TRBD1. TRBV21-1 is designated a pseudogene. The CDR3 is 14 amino acids. CDR3 DNA sequence: TGTGCCAGCAGCGGATGGGACAGCTCCTACGAGCAGTACTTC. This codes for CASSGWDSSYEQYF.

The CDR3 reads CASSLDAGQGEKLFF. CDR3 bases: TGTGCCAGCAGCTTAGATGCGGGACAGGGGGAAAAACTGTTTTTT. The J gene is TRBJ1-4, the V gene TRBV7-9; TRBD1 matches 10 bases. Germline CDR1 and CDR2: SEHNR and FQNEAQ (reference sequence). This CDR3 has 15 residues. V trimming: 1 base; J trimming: 8 bases; junction bases outside the gene matches: 4.

This chain's CDR3 is CASSGGDSSGNQPQHF. The DNA for the CDR3 is TGTGCCAGCAGCGGAGGGGACTCATCGGGCAATCAGCCCCAGCATTTT. The chain couples TRBV2 to TRBJ1-5; D is perhaps TRBD1 (5 bases). The CDR3 covers 16 residues. V was clipped by 6 bases and J by 2 bases, with 17 bases between them. Germline CDR1 and CDR2: SNHLY and FYNNEI.

The chain recombines TRBV11-3 with TRBJ2-1; 10 bases fit TRBD1. CDR1 is SGHNT and CDR2 is YENEEA in the germline V gene. V trimming: 5 bases; J trimming: 8 bases; junction bases outside the gene matches: 6. This CDR3 spans 14 amino acids. In DNA form, the CDR3 reads TGTGCCAGCAGCACCCGGACAGGGGGATATGAGCAGTTCTTC. Amino acids: CASSTRTGGYEQFF.

The genes are TRBV6-5 and TRBJ1-6; 7 bases fit TRBD1. V trimming: 5 bases; J trimming: 5 bases; junction bases outside the gene matches: 3. Germline CDR1 and CDR2: MNHEY and SVGAGI. This CDR3 has 14 amino acids. CDR3 nucleotide sequence: TGTGCCAGCAGTCGGGGACAGAATAATTCACCCCTCCACTTT. Protein product: CASSRGQNNSPLHF.

This sequence joins TRBV9 and TRBJ2-3; 9 bases agree with TRBD1. Germline CDR1 is SGDLS and CDR2 is YYNGEE. The CDR3 has 19 amino acids. Unmatched junction bases numbered 17, after V lost 4 bases and J lost 2 bases. CDR3 region: CASSSRRDRALGLTDTQYF. The CDR3 nucleotides read TGTGCCAGCAGCTCCCGGAGGGACAGGGCGTTGGGGCTCACAGATACGCAGTATTTT.

The V and J genes are TRBV7-8 and TRBJ2-7; TRBD1 might be the D (6 bases). CDR1 is SGHVS and CDR2 is FQNEAQ in the germline V gene. Trimming took 4 bases from V and 0 from J, leaving 10 bases between them. The CDR3 spans 14 residues. The chain's CDR3 is CASSSRDNSYEQYF. The CDR3 nucleotides read TGTGCCAGCAGCTCCCGGGACAACTCCTACGAGCAGTACTTC.

The chain carries TRBV7-6 and TRBJ2-5; 9 nucleotides line up with TRBD1. The trim removed 4 bases at V and 3 bases at J, leaving 3 bases unmatched. The CDR3 runs to 14 residues. The germline V gene encodes CDR1 SGHVS and CDR2 FNYEAQ. The CDR3 sequence is CASSSTGGKETQYF. Here the CDR3 DNA reads TGTGCCAGCAGCTCGACAGGGGGAAAAGAGACCCAGTACTTC. Variable domain in full (rest from reference TRBV7-6 and TRBJ2-5): GAGVSQSPRYKVTKRGQDVALRCDPISGHVSLYWYRQALGQGPEFLTYFNYEAQQDKSGLPNDRFSAERPEGSISTLTIQRTEQRDSAMYRCASSSTGGKETQYFGPGTRLLVL.

The V gene is TRBV18, the J gene TRBJ1-6; unclear D gene. This CDR3 has 15 residues. V dropped 2 bases and J dropped 4 bases, with 9 bases sitting between them. Germline loops: CDR1 KGHSH, CDR2 LQKENI. CDR3 amino acids: CASSPVQAYNSPLHF. The CDR3 DNA sequence: TGTGCCAGCTCACCAGTGCAAGCATATAATTCACCCCTCCACTTT.